This T cell receptor (beta chain) came from a study of OX40 agonist ivuxolimab in advanced cancers. Assay: immunoSEQ multiplex PCR; the TCRdb copy retains only in-frame clones and omits some. The table shows tens of thousands of clones, with 70% to 80% occurring only once. Enrollment shut out patients with autoimmune disease history or systemic immunosuppression. Regarding this clone: Its antigen is as yet unknown.

Study results and limitations: At doses 0.1 to 3.0 mg/kg, CD4+ and CD8+ clones expanded.

The CDR3 is made up of 15 amino acids. Trimming left V 5 bases short and J 1 base short, with 14 bases between. In germline, CDR1 is SGHTA, CDR2 FQGNSA. This sequence originates from an adult with an advanced solid tumor such as melanoma, head and neck, liver or kidney cancer. The specimen was CD4+ or CD8+ T cells sorted from blood, collected in a trial of the OX40 agonist ivuxolimab. The rearrangement links TRBV7-2 to TRBJ1-1; possible D gene TRBD1, 5 bases. CDR3 coding DNA: TGTGCCAGCAGCCAGCAAGGGGCCTCGAACACTGAAGCTTTCTTT. The encoded protein is CASSQQGASNTEAFF.